Following are 30 T cell receptor beta chains from one sample sequenced in a study of cytomegalovirus exposure and HLA in healthy donors. With 60 Vbeta and 13 Jbeta primers, the PCR was carried out. Only in-frame clones appear in the TCRdb table, and some are missing; sequencing was by immunoSEQ multiplex PCR. The repertoire holds about 140,000 clones, with about 80% as singletons. Sequenced: PBMCs. These receptors were taken from a man in his forties or fifties in good health and CMV-seropositive.

With regard to this clone: One end of the junction is discordant with germline, which a read error may explain. Written as DNA, the CDR3 is TGTGCCAGCAGTCTACCCGACAGCAGCAATCAGCCTCAGCATTTT. It codes for CASSLPDSSNQPQHF. This chain uses TRBV28 with TRBJ1-5; D possibly corresponds to TRBD1 (5 bases). This CDR3 is built from 15 residues. The germline CDR1 and CDR2 sequences are MDHEN and SYDVKM.

This chain connects TRBV4-1 to TRBJ1-2, with TRBD1 identical over 7 bases. The V and J ends lost 0 bases and 4 bases, in that order; junction bases with no gene match: 11. Germline CDR1 is MGHRA and CDR2 is YSYEKL. The CDR3 contains 17 residues. CDR3 sequence: CASSQDGRRGPTYGYTF. CDR3 nucleotide sequence: TGCGCCAGCAGCCAAGATGGAAGGAGGGGGCCGACCTATGGCTACACCTTC.

The chain carries TRBV7-9 and TRBJ1-5; no definite D call. Trimming left V 1 base short and J 0 bases short, with 4 bases between. The CDR3 sequence is 14 residues long. CDR1 SEHNR and CDR2 FQNEAQ come from the germline V gene (reference sequence). CDR3 DNA sequence: TGTGCCAGCAGCTTAGATAATAGCAATCAGCCCCAGCATTTT. It is translated as CASSLDNSNQPQHF. The whole variable domain, filled in from reference TRBV7-9 and TRBJ1-5, reads DTGVSQNPRHKITKRGQNVTFRCDPISEHNRLYWYRQTLGQGPEFLTYFQNEAQLEKSRLLSDRFSAERPKGSFSTLEIQRTEQGDSAMYLCASSLDNSNQPQHFGDGTRLSIL.

The chain has TRBV5-4 and TRBJ1-1; the D is unclear. V was cut by 2 bases and J by 1 base, with 9 bases left in between. The length of the CDR3 is 14 residues. Germline loops: CDR1 SGHNT, CDR2 YYREEE (reference sequence). The CDR3 is CASSFAGWNTEAFF. Here the CDR3 DNA reads TGTGCCAGCAGCTTCGCTGGCTGGAACACTGAAGCTTTCTTT. Based on the CDR3 plus reference TRBV5-4 and TRBJ1-1, the full variable domain is ETGVTQSPTHLIKTRGQQVTLRCSSQSGHNTVSWYQQALGQGPQFIFQYYREEENGRGNFPPRFSGLQFPNYSSELNVNALELDDSALYLCASSFAGWNTEAFFGQGTRLTVV.

CDR3 nucleotide sequence: TGTGCCAGCAGCCCGCTAGGGCGGCCTAGCTCCCAAGAGACCCAGTACTTC. Residues: CASSPLGRPSSQETQYF. V gene TRBV21-1 combines with J gene TRBJ2-5; the D segment call TRBD2 is taken from the table without a DNA check. TRBV21-1 is a pseudogene locus. The CDR3 has 17 amino acids.

The chain combines TRBV2 with TRBJ1-1, with a weak D call TRBD1 (5 bases). V lost 3 bases and J 4 bases, leaving 18 bases between the germline ends. Per germline, CDR1 SNHLY and CDR2 FYNNEI. CDR3 size: 16 residues. Here the CDR3 reads CASSESFTGGSTEAFF. CDR3 DNA sequence: TGTGCCAGCAGTGAGTCCTTTACAGGTGGGTCCACTGAAGCTTTCTTT.

This chain uses TRBV2 with TRBJ1-1; D not certain. V gave up 6 bases and J gave up 1 base, with 12 bases separating them. The CDR3 runs to 14 residues. CDR1 and CDR2 from the germline V gene are SNHLY and FYNNEI. The DNA for the CDR3 is TGTGCCAGCAGGCCGGGGTACCAGAACACTGAAGCTTTCTTT. Residues: CASRPGYQNTEAFF.

V is TRBV5-1 and J is TRBJ1-4, with a possible D match to TRBD1 (6 bases). The CDR3 consists of 14 residues. The V end lost 3 bases, the J end lost 7 bases, and 13 bases lay between the germline ends. The germline V gene has CDR1 SGHRS and CDR2 YFSETQ. CDR3: CASSSRGGGEKLFF. CDR3 in DNA: TGCGCCAGCAGCTCCCGTGGGGGCGGTGAAAAACTGTTTTTT.

This chain links TRBV14 with TRBJ1-2; D remains unclear. Trimming took 4 bases from V and 1 from J, leaving 4 bases between them. The CDR3 is 12 amino acids. Germline V gene lookup returns CDR1 SGHDN and CDR2 FVKESK. CDR3 in amino acids: CASSPYNYGYTF. The CDR3 DNA reads as TGTGCCAGCAGCCCTTATAACTATGGCTACACCTTC.

V usage is TRBV12-5 and J usage is TRBJ1-1; possible D gene TRBD1, 5 bases. The germline V gene encodes CDR1 LGHNT and CDR2 FRNRAP. V lost 2 bases and J lost 6, with 10 bases in between. There are 13 residues in the CDR3. The CDR3 region has the DNA TGTGCTAGTGGTTTGAGACGGGACTCTGAAGCTTTCTTT. It codes for CASGLRRDSEAFF. Full variable domain (remainder filled in from reference TRBV12-5 and TRBJ1-1): DARVTQTPRHKVTEMGQEVTMRCQPILGHNTVFWYRQTMMQGLELLAYFRNRAPLDDSGMPKDRFSAEMPDATLATLKIQPSEPRDSAVYFCASGLRRDSEAFFGQGTRLTVV.

Here the CDR3 DNA reads TGTGCCAGCAGCGGGCGGTATAGCTCCTATAATTCACCCCTCCACTTT. This gives the protein CASSGRYSSYNSPLHF. The chain employs TRBV9 and TRBJ1-6; unclear D gene. Germline V CDR1 and CDR2: SGDLS, YYNGEE. Trimming shortened V by 3 bases and J by 0 bases, and 10 bases separated the two germline ends. The CDR3 is made up of 16 amino acids.

The V and J genes are TRBV7-6 and TRBJ2-5; no firm D call. Trimming left V 3 bases short and J 5 bases short, with 13 bases between. Germline V gene sequence: CDR1 SGHVS, CDR2 FNYEAQ. The CDR3 is made up of 14 amino acids. CDR3 bases: TGTGCCAGCAGCTTCGGGTTGAGTAGTGAGACCCAGTACTTC. It specifies CASSFGLSSETQYF.

This clone was observed a single time. This chain connects TRBV10-2 to TRBJ2-7, with D possibly being TRBD1 (5 bases). CDR1 and CDR2 (germline): WSHSY, SAAADI. This CDR3 is 12 amino acids long. Trimming stripped 5 bases from V and 3 bases from J, with 8 bases between. CDR3 in amino acids: CASSYQGYEQYF. The CDR3 DNA follows: TGCGCCAGCAGTTATCAGGGCTACGAGCAGTACTTC.

The chain combines TRBV7-2 with TRBJ2-2; TRBD1 matches at 8 bases. The CDR3 has 17 residues. Germline values: CDR1 SGHTA, CDR2 FQGNSA. The trim removed 5 bases at V and 4 bases at J, leaving 12 bases unmatched. CDR3 nucleotides: TGTGCCAGCAGCCCTGACAGGGGTTGGTCTGGCACCGGGGAGCTGTTTTTT. This gives the protein CASSPDRGWSGTGELFF. Combining the CDR3 with reference TRBV7-2 and TRBJ2-2 gives the whole variable domain GAGVSQSPSNKVTEKGKDVELRCDPISGHTALYWYRQSLGQGLEFLIYFQGNSAPDKSGLPSDRFSAERTGGSVSTLTIQRTQQEDSAVYLCASSPDRGWSGTGELFFGEGSRLTVL.

The chain is built from TRBV30 and TRBJ1-2; D remains unclear. The germline CDR1 and CDR2 sequences are GTSNPN and SVGIG (reference sequence). V lost 8 bases, J lost 7 bases, and 20 bases lay in between. The length of the CDR3 is 13 residues. The DNA of the CDR3 is TGTGCCCGGAACGAGGGCGGACTAATTGGCTACACCTTC. It codes for CARNEGGLIGYTF.

The genes are TRBV5-1 and TRBJ1-1; D remains unclear. The CDR3 totals 15 residues. The V and J ends lost 0 bases and 0 bases respectively, with 9 bases between them. Germline CDR1 is SGHRS and CDR2 is YFSETQ. The CDR3 spells CASSLVTGMNTEAFF. CDR3 coding DNA: TGCGCCAGCAGCTTGGTGACGGGGATGAACACTGAAGCTTTCTTT.

The chain has TRBV9 and TRBJ1-1; D gene unclear. Per the germline V gene, CDR1 is SGDLS and CDR2 is YYNGEE. Between the trimmed V and J ends, which lost 4 bases and 6 bases, there was a span of 19 bases. The CDR3 runs 15 residues. The CDR3 region has the DNA TGTGCCAGCAGCTCCCCGGGTTACACGATCTCTGAAGCTTTCTTT. Protein product: CASSSPGYTISEAFF.

The V gene is TRBV9, the J gene TRBJ2-2; 8 bases are shared with TRBD1. The trim removed 4 bases at V and 6 bases at J, leaving 8 bases unmatched. Germline CDR1 is SGDLS and CDR2 is YYNGEE. CDR3 length: 15 residues. CDR3 nucleotides: TGTGCCAGCAGCCCCCGACAGGGGACCCCCGGGGAGCTGTTTTTT. As protein: CASSPRQGTPGELFF.

CDR3 loop: CASAPGGRMIETQYF. The CDR3 DNA is TGTGCCAGCGCCCCGGGCGGGAGGATGATTGAGACCCAGTACTTC. This rearrangement joins TRBV9 to TRBJ2-5, with 8 bases matching TRBD2. CDR3 length: 15 amino acids. The germline V gene encodes CDR1 SGDLS and CDR2 YYNGEE. J lost 5 bases, V lost 7 bases, and 13 bases had no gene match.

This clone was recorded once. This chain joins TRBV6-6 and TRBJ1-5, with D possibly TRBD1 on 5 matching bases. The V and J ends lost 0 bases and 1 base respectively, with 7 bases between them. CDR1 MNHNY and CDR2 SVGAGI come from the germline V gene (reference sequence). CDR3 size: 15 residues. CDR3: CASSYSWGSNQPQHF. DNA for the CDR3: TGTGCCAGCAGTTACTCCTGGGGCAGCAATCAGCCCCAGCATTTT.

The chain is built from TRBV14 and TRBJ1-2; D is unresolved. V was trimmed by 4 bases and J by 6 bases, leaving 9 bases between them. CDR1 SGHDN and CDR2 FVKESK come from the germline V gene. This CDR3 contains 12 residues. CDR3 loop: CASSRTINGYTF. In DNA, the CDR3 is TGTGCCAGCAGCCGAACTATCAATGGCTACACCTTC.

The chain links TRBV6-5 to TRBJ2-3; 10 bases align to TRBD1. Germline V gives CDR1 MNHEY, CDR2 SVGAGI. Trimming removed 5 bases from V and 8 bases from J; junction bases left unmatched: 7. This CDR3 spans 14 amino acids. As DNA, the CDR3 is TGTGCCAGCAGTCGAGGGACAGGGGCTCGTACGCAGTATTTT. Translation gives CASSRGTGARTQYF.

This chain links TRBV30 with TRBJ2-1, with 7 positions matching TRBD2. The germline V gene encodes CDR1 GTSNPN and CDR2 SVGIG (reference sequence). CDR3 length: 15 residues. V trimming: 5 bases; J trimming: 10 bases; junction bases outside the gene matches: 17. CDR3 DNA sequence: TGTGCCTGGGGGGCCGCGAGGGAGGGTTTTCCGGAGCAGTTCTTC. The encoded protein is CAWGAAREGFPEQFF.

The rearrangement links TRBV5-5 to TRBJ2-2, with 16 bases that match TRBD2. CDR1 and CDR2 (germline): SGHKS, YYEKEE (reference sequence). V trimming: 3 bases; J trimming: 1 base; junction bases outside the gene matches: 6. This CDR3 comprises 19 residues. This CDR3 reads CASSWRGLAGGRNTGELFF. CDR3 coding DNA: TGTGCCAGCAGCTGGAGGGGACTAGCGGGAGGGCGGAACACCGGGGAGCTGTTTTTT.

The V call is TRBV7-9, the J call TRBJ2-7; 10 nucleotides match TRBD2. The V gene end was trimmed by 5 bases and the J gene end by 5 bases; junction bases not matched to a gene: 6. The germline V gene has CDR1 SEHNR and CDR2 FQNEAQ (reference sequence). The CDR3 sequence is 14 residues long. DNA of the CDR3: TGTGCCAGCAGCCTCGGACTAGCGGTCCACGAGCAGTACTTC. This gives the protein CASSLGLAVHEQYF.

The chain joins TRBV6-6 to TRBJ2-7, with D perhaps TRBD2 (6 bases). Germline V CDR1 and CDR2: MNHNY, SVGAGI (reference sequence). The CDR3 consists of 16 residues. V lost 0 bases, J lost 0 bases, and 12 bases lay in between. The CDR3, as DNA: TGTGCCAGCAGTTACTCCTCAGCGGGCAGCTCCTACGAGCAGTACTTC. It translates to CASSYSSAGSSYEQYF.

The chain recombines TRBV5-1 with TRBJ2-3; unclear D gene. Trimming stripped 5 bases from V and 2 bases from J, with 6 bases between. This CDR3 spans 12 amino acids. Germline CDR1 reads SGHRS; CDR2 reads YFSETQ. This CDR3 is CASSAATDTQYF. CDR3 sequence (DNA): TGCGCCAGCAGTGCGGCCACAGATACGCAGTATTTT.

CDR3 sequence (DNA): TGCGCCAGCAGCTTGCAGGGTGACATTCAGTACTTC. This sequence encodes CASSLQGDIQYF. J is TRBJ2-4 and V is TRBV5-1, with D possibly TRBD1 on 5 matching bases. The CDR3 has 12 residues. The V end was cut by 1 base, the J end by 8 bases, with 7 bases between. CDR1 is SGHRS and CDR2 is YFSETQ in the germline V gene.

The V call is TRBV5-4, the J call TRBJ2-3; the D is unclear. The CDR3 sequence is 12 residues long. Germline lookup yields CDR1 SGHNT and CDR2 YYREEE (reference sequence). V shed 1 base and J shed 7 bases, with 7 bases lying between them. CDR3 residues: CASSLISNTQYF. DNA of the CDR3: TGTGCCAGCAGCTTGATTTCAAATACGCAGTATTTT.

The chain couples TRBV6-5 to TRBJ1-2; D not resolved. The CDR3 runs to 14 residues. Looked up from germline, CDR1 is MNHEY and CDR2 is SVGAGI. Trimming shortened V by 2 bases and J by 1 base, and 8 bases separated the two germline ends. CDR3 protein: CASSYSRSNYGYTF. The CDR3 nucleotides read TGTGCCAGCAGTTACAGCCGAAGTAACTATGGCTACACCTTC.